This section outlines one T cell receptor (beta chain) sequence together with its context. There are 14 residues in the CDR3. CDR1 MDHEN and CDR2 SYDVKM come from the germline V gene. This entry is derived from a study of T cells expressing NK-cell markers. 5'RACE template switching with UMIs generated TCR beta cDNA. TCRdb derives one entry per CDR3 protein from the 5' RACE reads, leaving out DNA. The sample's table shows around 380,000 distinct CDR3 sequences. The genes are TRBV28 and TRBJ2-1; the D call of TRBD2 rests on TCRdb alone, since no DNA is present to check it. This TCR derives from a woman aged 45-60 years in good health. The material sequenced was blood T cells: a sorted CD56 or NKG2C T cell subset, CD4+ or CD8+ T cells, or bulk PBMC T cells (not recorded which). CDR3 protein: CASRGTYNVYEQFF.